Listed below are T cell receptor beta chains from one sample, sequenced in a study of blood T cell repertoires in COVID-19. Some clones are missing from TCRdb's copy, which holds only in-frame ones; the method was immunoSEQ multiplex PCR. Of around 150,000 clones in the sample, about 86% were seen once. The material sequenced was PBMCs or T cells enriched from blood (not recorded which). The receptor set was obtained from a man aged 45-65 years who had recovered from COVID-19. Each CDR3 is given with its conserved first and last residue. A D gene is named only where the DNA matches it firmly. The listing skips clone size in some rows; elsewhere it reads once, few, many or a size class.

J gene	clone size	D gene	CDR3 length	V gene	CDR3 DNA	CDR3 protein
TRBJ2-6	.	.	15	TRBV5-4	TGTGCCAGCAGCTTACAGGGAGCTGGGGCCAACGTCCTGACTTTC	CASSLQGAGANVLTF
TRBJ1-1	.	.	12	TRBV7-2	TGTGCCAGCAGCCCTCAGGGCGGTGAAGCTTTCTTT	CASSPQGGEAFF
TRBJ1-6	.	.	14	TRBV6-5	TGTGCCAGCAGTTACTCGTTTCGTAATTCACCCCTCCACTTT	CASSYSFRNSPLHF
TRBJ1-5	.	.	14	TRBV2	TGTGCCAGCAGTTTACGACAGGCTAATCAGCCCCAGCATTTT	CASSLRQANQPQHF
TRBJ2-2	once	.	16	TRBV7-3	TGTGCCAGGGTCCCGGATCCCCCTGCGGGCACCGGGGAGCTGTTTTTT	CARVPDPPAGTGELFF
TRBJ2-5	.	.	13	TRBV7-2	TGTGCCAGCAGCTCACTGGACAGAGAGACCCAGTACTTC	CASSSLDRETQYF
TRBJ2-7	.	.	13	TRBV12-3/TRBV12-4	TGTGCCAGCAGTCCGGGACAATCCTACGAGCAGTACTTC	CASSPGQSYEQYF
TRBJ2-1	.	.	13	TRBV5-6	TGTGCCAGCAGTATTATCAGGTACAATGAGCAGTTCTTC	CASSIIRYNEQFF
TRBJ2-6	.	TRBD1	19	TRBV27	TGTGCCAGCAAGCCCCGACCGGGACAGGGGTCCTCTGGGGCCAACGTCCTGACTTTC	CASKPRPGQGSSGANVLTF
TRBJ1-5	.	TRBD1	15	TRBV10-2	TGCGCCAGCAGAGGGACAGGGCCTAGCAATCAGCCCCAGCATTTT	CASRGTGPSNQPQHF
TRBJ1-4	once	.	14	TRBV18	TGTGCCAGCTCACCCGCGGGGGCTAATGAAAAACTGTTTTTT	CASSPAGANEKLFF
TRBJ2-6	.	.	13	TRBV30	TGTGCCTCGACTTTCTCTGGGGCCAACGTCCTGACTTTC	CASTFSGANVLTF
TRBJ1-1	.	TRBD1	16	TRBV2	TGTGCCAGCAGTGTCGGGACAGGGGGCATGCTAACTGAAGCTTTCTTT	CASSVGTGGMLTEAFF
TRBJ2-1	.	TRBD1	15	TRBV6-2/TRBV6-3	TGTGCCAGCAGTGGCCGGGACAGGGGATACAATGAGCAGTTCTTC	CASSGRDRGYNEQFF
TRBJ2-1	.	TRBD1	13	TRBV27	TGTGCCAGCAGTCCTACAGGGGGCGATGAGCAGTTCTTC	CASSPTGGDEQFF
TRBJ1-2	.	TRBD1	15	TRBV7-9	TGTGCCAGCAGCCGGGACAGGGGAGATAACTATGGCTACACCTTC	CASSRDRGDNYGYTF
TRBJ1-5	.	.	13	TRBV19	TGTGCCAGTAACCTTCAGGGAGGCCAGCCCCAGCATTTT	CASNLQGGQPQHF
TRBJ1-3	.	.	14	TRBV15	TGTGCCACCAGCGAGGCCAGGGTCATGGACACCATATATTTT	CATSEARVMDTIYF
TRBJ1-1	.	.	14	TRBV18	TGTGCCAGCTCACCAACGGGACAAGGGAGTGAAGCTTTCTTT	CASSPTGQGSEAFF
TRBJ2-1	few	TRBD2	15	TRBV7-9	TGTGCCAGCACCTTACTAGCGGGGGGCTACAATGAGCAGTTCTTC	CASTLLAGGYNEQFF
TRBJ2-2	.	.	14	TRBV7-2	TGTGCCAGCAGCGCCGCGGTTCGGACCGGGGAGCTGTTTTTT	CASSAAVRTGELFF
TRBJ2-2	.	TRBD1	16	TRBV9	TGTGCCAGCAGCCCCCGGACAGGGGAGGGCACCGGGGAGCTGTTTTTT	CASSPRTGEGTGELFF
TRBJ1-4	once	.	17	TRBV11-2	TGTGCCAGCAGCTTACGAGGCAGAATTACAACTAATGAAAAACTGTTTTTT	CASSLRGRITTNEKLFF
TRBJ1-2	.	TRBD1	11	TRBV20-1	TGCAGTCCGACAGGGACGTATGGCTACACCTTC	CSPTGTYGYTF
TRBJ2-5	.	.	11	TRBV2	TGTGCCAGCACAACAAGTATAGCGCAGTACTTC	CASTTSIAQYF
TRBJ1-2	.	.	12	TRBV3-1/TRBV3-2	TGTGCCAGCAGCCAAGGACAGATTGGCTACACCTTC	CASSQGQIGYTF
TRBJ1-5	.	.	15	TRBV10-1	TGCGCCTCTCAGGACTGTCGAGTTCGCAATCAGCCCCAGCATTTT	CASQDCRVRNQPQHF
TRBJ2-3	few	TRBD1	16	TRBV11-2	TGTGCCAGCAGCCAGGGACAGCTCTACAGCACAGATACGCAGTATTTT	CASSQGQLYSTDTQYF
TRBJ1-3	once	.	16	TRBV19	TGTGCCAGTAGGTCGGGGCTCGGGAGGACTGGAAACACCATATATTTT	CASRSGLGRTGNTIYF
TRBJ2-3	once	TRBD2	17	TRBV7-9	TGTGCCAGCAGCTTATGGGGTAGCGGGGGCCCTAAGACTACGCAGTATTTT	CASSLWGSGGPKTTQYF
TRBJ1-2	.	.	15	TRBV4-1	TGCGCCAGCAGCCAAGGCAGGACAACGAACTATGGCTACACCTTC	CASSQGRTTNYGYTF
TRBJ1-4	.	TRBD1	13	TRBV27	TGTGCCAGCAGACTGACAGGGGACGAAAAACTGTTTTTT	CASRLTGDEKLFF
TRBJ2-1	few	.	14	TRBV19	TGTGCCAGTTCGACTTCCAGCTCCTACAATGAGCAGTTCTTC	CASSTSSSYNEQFF
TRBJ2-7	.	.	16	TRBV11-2	TGTGCCAGCAGCTTAGATTGGGCCGGAAGCTCCTACGAGCAGTACTTC	CASSLDWAGSSYEQYF
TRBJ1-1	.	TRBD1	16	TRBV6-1	TGTGCCAGCAGTGAACGGGACAGGGGGCGAAGGACTGAAGCTTTCTTT	CASSERDRGRRTEAFF
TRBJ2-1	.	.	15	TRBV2	TGTGCCAGCAGGGAGGATGGAAGCTCCTACAATGAGCAGTTCTTC	CASREDGSSYNEQFF
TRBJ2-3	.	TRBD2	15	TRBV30	TGTGCCTGGAGTGAACTAGCGGGTCGCACAGATACGCAGTATTTT	CAWSELAGRTDTQYF
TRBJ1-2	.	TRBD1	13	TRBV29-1	TGCAGCGTTAGGAGAAGACAGGGCGATGGCTACACCTTC	CSVRRRQGDGYTF
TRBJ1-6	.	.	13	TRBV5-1	TGCGCCAGCAGAATCGATGATACATCACCCCTCCACTTT	CASRIDDTSPLHF
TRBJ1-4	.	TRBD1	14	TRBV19	TGTGCCAGTACCCCGACAGGGGGCTGGGAAAAACTGTTTTTT	CASTPTGGWEKLFF
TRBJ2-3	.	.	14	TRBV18	TGTGCCAGCTCAATCCGGGACTTCAGAGATACGCAGTATTTT	CASSIRDFRDTQYF